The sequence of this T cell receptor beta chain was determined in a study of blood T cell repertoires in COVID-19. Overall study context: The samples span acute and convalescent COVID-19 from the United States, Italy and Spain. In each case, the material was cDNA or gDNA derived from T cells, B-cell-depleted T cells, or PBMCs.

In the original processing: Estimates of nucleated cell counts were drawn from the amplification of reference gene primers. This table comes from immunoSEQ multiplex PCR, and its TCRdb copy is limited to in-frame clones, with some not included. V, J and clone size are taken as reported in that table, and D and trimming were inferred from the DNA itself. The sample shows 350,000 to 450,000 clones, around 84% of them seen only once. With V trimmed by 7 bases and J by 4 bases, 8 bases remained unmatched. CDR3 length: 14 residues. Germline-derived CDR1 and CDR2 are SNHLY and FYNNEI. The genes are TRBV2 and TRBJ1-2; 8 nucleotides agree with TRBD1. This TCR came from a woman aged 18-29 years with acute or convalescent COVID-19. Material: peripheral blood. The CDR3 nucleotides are TGTGCCAGCACTCCGGGACAGGCCATCTATGGCTACACCTTC. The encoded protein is CASTPGQAIYGYTF.